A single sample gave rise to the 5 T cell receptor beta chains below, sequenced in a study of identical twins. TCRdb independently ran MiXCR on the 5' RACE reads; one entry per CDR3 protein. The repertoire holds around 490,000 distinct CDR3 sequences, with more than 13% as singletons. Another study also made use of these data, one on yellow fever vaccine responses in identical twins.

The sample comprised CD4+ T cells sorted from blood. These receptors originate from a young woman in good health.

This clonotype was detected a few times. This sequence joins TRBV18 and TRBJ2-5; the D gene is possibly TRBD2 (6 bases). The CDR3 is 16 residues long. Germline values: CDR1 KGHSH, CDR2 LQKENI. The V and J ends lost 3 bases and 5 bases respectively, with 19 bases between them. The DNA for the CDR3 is TGTGCCAGCTCACCCGGTGGAACGGGAGTGAAGGAGACCCAGTACTTC. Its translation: CASSPGGTGVKETQYF.

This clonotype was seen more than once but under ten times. CDR3 region: CASTERGRYNEQFF. CDR3 in DNA: TGTGCCAGCACGGAGAGAGGCAGATACAATGAGCAGTTCTTC. V is TRBV28 and J is TRBJ2-1; D not resolved. The CDR3 is made up of 14 amino acids. V gave up 7 bases and J gave up 4 bases, with 14 bases separating them. From germline, CDR1 is MDHEN and CDR2 SYDVKM. Full variable domain (remainder filled in from reference TRBV28 and TRBJ2-1): DVKVTQSSRYLVKRTGEKVFLECVQDMDHENMFWYRQDPGLGLRLIYFSYDVKMKEKGDIPEGYSVSREKKERFSLILESASTNQTSMYLCASTERGRYNEQFFGPGTRLTVL.

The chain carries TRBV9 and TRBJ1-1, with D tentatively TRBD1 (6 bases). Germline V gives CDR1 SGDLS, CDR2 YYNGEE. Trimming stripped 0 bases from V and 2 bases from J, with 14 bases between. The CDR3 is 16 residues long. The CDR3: CASSVAPGTKNTEAFF. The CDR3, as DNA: TGTGCCAGCAGCGTAGCACCCGGGACAAAAAACACTGAAGCTTTCTTT.

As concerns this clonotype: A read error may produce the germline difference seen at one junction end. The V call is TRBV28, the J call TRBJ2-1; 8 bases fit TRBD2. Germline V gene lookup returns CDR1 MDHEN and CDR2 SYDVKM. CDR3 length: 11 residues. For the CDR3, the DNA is TGTGCCAGCAGCTCCACCGGGACTAGAGTCTTC. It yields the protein CASSSTGTRVF.

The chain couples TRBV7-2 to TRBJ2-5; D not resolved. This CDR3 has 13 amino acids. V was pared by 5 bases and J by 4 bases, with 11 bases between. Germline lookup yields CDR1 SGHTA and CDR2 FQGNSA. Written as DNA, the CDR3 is TGTGCCAGCAGCGCCAGCTTCCGAGAGACCCAGTACTTC. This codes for CASSASFRETQYF.